The 5 T cell receptor beta chains listed next were all sequenced from one sample in a study of CD8+CD57+ T cells in acquired aplastic anemia (dated by TCRdb to between 2017 and 2018). Sequencing instrument: Illumina HiSeq 2000. Profiling of TCR beta VDJ combinations and CDR3 sequences used genomic DNA as the template. TCRdb ran its own pipeline on the public reads, namely fastp trimming at Q25 and MiXCR clone calling, and kept in-frame beta chains. Rows matching on CDR3 protein sequence are summarized as one entry with the most common DNA and genes. The sample yields 150,000 to 200,000 distinct CDR3 sequences; roughly 47% were counted once. About 1.1% of the sample goes to the ten largest clones. The material sequenced was sorted CD4+, CD8+, or CD8+CD57+ T cells (not recorded which) from PBMCs. Every receptor here comes from a human donor in good health.

The chain links TRBV7-2 to TRBJ2-5, with D uncertain. This CDR3 contains 15 residues. In germline, CDR1 is SGHTA, CDR2 FQGNSA. V was clipped by 2 bases and J by 5 bases, with 15 bases between them. For the CDR3, the DNA is TGTGCCAGCAGCTTACAGGCCGCGGTGAGGGAGACCCAGTACTTC. It codes for CASSLQAAVRETQYF.

This chain joins TRBV11-2 and TRBJ2-5; 12 positions match TRBD1. With V trimmed by 0 bases and J by 5 bases, 7 bases remained unmatched. The CDR3 extends over 17 amino acids. The V gene's germline CDR1 is SGHAT and CDR2 FQNNGV. The CDR3 is CASSLEGTGGWGETQYF. DNA of the CDR3: TGTGCCAGCAGCTTAGAGGGGACAGGGGGCTGGGGGGAGACCCAGTACTTC.

A note on this clonotype: Being one base from a much bigger clone, this may be a read error. The CDR3 protein is CASSIRGVGARRAYSEQFF. Written as DNA, the CDR3 is TGTGCCAGTAGTATCCGGGGGGTCGGGGCCAGGAGGGCTTACAGTGAGCAGTTCTTC. The chain links TRBV19 to TRBJ2-1; 7 bases agree with TRBD2. Germline CDR1 and CDR2: LNHDA and SQIVND (reference sequence). The CDR3 runs to 19 residues.

There are a few counts of this clonotype. The V call is TRBV6-2 or TRBV6-3, the J call TRBJ2-1, with TRBD2 matching 8 bases. This CDR3 has 16 residues. Germline CDR1 MNHEY, CDR2 SVGEGT. V gave up 6 bases and J gave up 0 bases; unmatched junction bases: 7. Written as DNA, the CDR3 is TGTGCCAGCAGCTCACGGACTAGCAGCTCCTACAATGAGCAGTTCTTC. It codes for CASSSRTSSSYNEQFF.

This clonotype was observed a handful of times. With a much larger clone just one base away, this may be a read error. This chain links TRBV7-2 with TRBJ2-1; no definite D call. The CDR3 spans 13 residues. Germline-derived CDR1 and CDR2 are SGHTA and FQGNSA. The CDR3 sequence is CASSAAAHDERFF. The CDR3 nucleotides are TGTGCCAGCAGCGCTGCCGCACATGATGAGCGGTTCTTC. The full variable domain, its missing parts supplied by reference TRBV7-2 and TRBJ2-1, is GAGVSQSPSNKVTEKGKDVELRCDPISGHTALYWYRQSLGQGLEFLIYFQGNSAPDKSGLPSDRFSAERTGGSVSTLTIQRTQQEDSAVYLCASSAAAHDERFFGPGTRLTVL.